Listed below are T cell receptor beta chains from one sample, sequenced in a study of graft-versus-host responses after intestinal transplantation. TCRdb's copy holds only in-frame clones and misses some; the assay was immunoSEQ multiplex PCR. The repertoire holds a few thousand clones, with roughly 75% as singletons. Sequenced here: ileum tissue, sampled 18 days after transplant. All receptors come from a human patient who received an intestinal transplant, so some T cells may come from the graft donor. Each CDR3 is given with its conserved first and last residue. D genes are given only for firm matches. Size tells how often a clone was seen (once, few, many) or the class of an expanded clone, and some rows leave it out.

J gene: TRBJ2-5; D gene: .; clone size: .; V gene: TRBV7-9; CDR3 DNA: TGTGCCAGCAGCTTAATAGTCCCGGGGGTGGAGACCCAGTACTTC; CDR3 protein: CASSLIVPGVETQYF
J gene: TRBJ2-3; D gene: TRBD1; clone size: .; V gene: TRBV25-1; CDR3 DNA: TGTGCCAGCAGTGGGACAGGGGGCACAGATACGCAGTATTTT; CDR3 protein: CASSGTGGTDTQYF
J gene: TRBJ2-7; D gene: TRBD2; clone size: .; V gene: TRBV4-1; CDR3 DNA: TGCGCCAGCAGCCAATATTGGACTAGCGGGAACGAGCAGTACTTC; CDR3 protein: CASSQYWTSGNEQYF
J gene: TRBJ2-1; D gene: TRBD2; clone size: .; V gene: TRBV10-3; CDR3 DNA: TGTGCCATAAAACTAGCGGATCACTACAATGAGCAGTTCTTC; CDR3 protein: CAIKLADHYNEQFF
J gene: TRBJ2-3; D gene: .; clone size: .; V gene: TRBV6-5; CDR3 DNA: TGTGCCAGCAGTTACGGGGGGCTAGATACGCAGTATTTT; CDR3 protein: CASSYGGLDTQYF
J gene: TRBJ2-1; D gene: .; clone size: .; V gene: TRBV7-3; CDR3 DNA: TGTGCCAGCAGCTTAATGGAGGATGAGCAGTTCTTC; CDR3 protein: CASSLMEDEQFF
J gene: TRBJ2-5; D gene: .; clone size: .; V gene: TRBV5-4; CDR3 DNA: TGTGCCAGCAGGAAACAGGGTTCATCCCAAGAGACCCAGTACTTC; CDR3 protein: CASRKQGSSQETQYF
J gene: TRBJ1-2; D gene: .; clone size: .; V gene: TRBV30; CDR3 DNA: TGTGCCTGGACCACCCCAGCTTATGGCTACACCTTC; CDR3 protein: CAWTTPAYGYTF
J gene: TRBJ2-5; D gene: TRBD1; clone size: .; V gene: TRBV25-1; CDR3 DNA: TGTGCCAGCAGTACAGGGGGCCAAGAGACCCAGTACTTC; CDR3 protein: CASSTGGQETQYF
J gene: TRBJ2-7; D gene: TRBD1; clone size: .; V gene: TRBV2; CDR3 DNA: TGTGCCAGCAGACAGGGGTTCCTGAGCTCCTACGAGCAGTACTTC; CDR3 protein: CASRQGFLSSYEQYF
J gene: TRBJ2-5; D gene: TRBD1; clone size: .; V gene: TRBV15; CDR3 DNA: TGTGCCACCAGCAGGGCCCGGGACAGGGTGTCGGAGACCCAGTACTTC; CDR3 protein: CATSRARDRVSETQYF
J gene: TRBJ1-2; D gene: TRBD1; clone size: once; V gene: TRBV29-1; CDR3 DNA: TGCAGCGTCCTCGGACAGGGTTTCTATGGCTACACCTTC; CDR3 protein: CSVLGQGFYGYTF
J gene: TRBJ2-7; D gene: TRBD2; clone size: few; V gene: TRBV6-6; CDR3 DNA: TGTGCCAGCAGGGAGGCGGGGGGGCCGGTGAACGAGCAGTACTTC; CDR3 protein: CASREAGGPVNEQYF
J gene: TRBJ1-6; D gene: .; clone size: .; V gene: TRBV5-1; CDR3 DNA: TGCGCCAGCAGCTTAGGGAATTCACCCCTCCACTTT; CDR3 protein: CASSLGNSPLHF
J gene: TRBJ2-5; D gene: TRBD2; clone size: .; V gene: TRBV7-3; CDR3 DNA: TGTGCCAGCAGCTCCGGGATCATAGCGGGCCAAGAGACCCAGTACTTC; CDR3 protein: CASSSGIIAGQETQYF
J gene: TRBJ2-1; D gene: TRBD1; clone size: .; V gene: TRBV25-1; CDR3 DNA: TGTGCCAGCAGTGAAAAAGGGACAGGGGCCACCTACAATGAGCAGTTCTTC; CDR3 protein: CASSEKGTGATYNEQFF
J gene: TRBJ2-2; D gene: .; clone size: .; V gene: TRBV7-7; CDR3 DNA: TGTGCTAGCAGCTTACTCCCATTAGGGCCCTTCACCGGGGAGCTGTTTTTT; CDR3 protein: CASSLLPLGPFTGELFF
J gene: TRBJ1-3; D gene: TRBD1; clone size: .; V gene: TRBV27; CDR3 DNA: TGTGCCAGCAGTTTGACAGGGGGAAACACCATATATTTT; CDR3 protein: CASSLTGGNTIYF
J gene: TRBJ1-1; D gene: .; clone size: few; V gene: TRBV6-1; CDR3 DNA: TGTGCCAGCCGCGGGAGGGAGAACACTGAAGCTTTCTTT; CDR3 protein: CASRGRENTEAFF
J gene: TRBJ1-2; D gene: .; clone size: .; V gene: TRBV4-1; CDR3 DNA: TGCGCCAGCAGCCAGCTACCCCAGGGTCGCGGCTACACCTTC; CDR3 protein: CASSQLPQGRGYTF
J gene: TRBJ1-1; D gene: .; clone size: few; V gene: TRBV25-1; CDR3 DNA: TGTGCCAGCAGTGAAGTCTTCAGTCAAACTGAAGCTTTCTTT; CDR3 protein: CASSEVFSQTEAFF
J gene: TRBJ2-1; D gene: .; clone size: .; V gene: TRBV2; CDR3 DNA: TGTGCCAGCAGTGAAGCGGCAGGGAATGAGCAGTTCTTC; CDR3 protein: CASSEAAGNEQFF
J gene: TRBJ2-3; D gene: TRBD2; clone size: .; V gene: TRBV27; CDR3 DNA: TGTGCCAGCAGTCTTAGCGGGACCACAGATACGCAGTATTTT; CDR3 protein: CASSLSGTTDTQYF
J gene: TRBJ2-7; D gene: TRBD1; clone size: .; V gene: TRBV15; CDR3 DNA: TGTGCCACCAGCAGAGGCCAGACAGGGGCGAACTACGAGCAGTACTTC; CDR3 protein: CATSRGQTGANYEQYF
J gene: TRBJ2-7; D gene: TRBD2; clone size: .; V gene: TRBV5-6; CDR3 DNA: TGTGCCAGCAGCTCCCTACAACCTAGCGGCTTAACCTACGAGCAGTACTTC; CDR3 protein: CASSSLQPSGLTYEQYF
J gene: TRBJ2-2; D gene: .; clone size: .; V gene: TRBV5-4; CDR3 DNA: TGTGCCAGCAGCTTACAGGGCACCGGGGAGCTGTTTTTT; CDR3 protein: CASSLQGTGELFF
J gene: TRBJ2-7; D gene: TRBD1; clone size: .; V gene: TRBV5-6; CDR3 DNA: TGTGCCAGCAGCTTGGGTGGGACAGCCTCCTACGAGCAGTACTTC; CDR3 protein: CASSLGGTASYEQYF
J gene: TRBJ1-2; D gene: TRBD1; clone size: few; V gene: TRBV5-1; CDR3 DNA: TGCGCCAGCAGCCCTGACAGGGCTAACTATGGCTACACCTTC; CDR3 protein: CASSPDRANYGYTF
J gene: TRBJ1-6; D gene: TRBD1; clone size: .; V gene: TRBV4-3; CDR3 DNA: TGCGCCAGCAGCCAAGAAGGAGGGACAGGGTCGCCTAATTCACCCCTCCACTTT; CDR3 protein: CASSQEGGTGSPNSPLHF
J gene: TRBJ2-1; D gene: TRBD2; clone size: .; V gene: TRBV27; CDR3 DNA: TGTGCCAGCAGTTACTATCTAGCGGGATATTCCTACAATGAGCAGTTCTTC; CDR3 protein: CASSYYLAGYSYNEQFF
J gene: TRBJ2-5; D gene: TRBD2; clone size: .; V gene: TRBV25-1; CDR3 DNA: TGTGCTACTAGCGGCCAAGAGACCCAGTACTTC; CDR3 protein: CATSGQETQYF
J gene: TRBJ2-1; D gene: TRBD2; clone size: few; V gene: TRBV9; CDR3 DNA: TGTGCCAGCAGCGTATCTTACGGGGCGGGAGGGCCTCATGAGCAGTTCTTC; CDR3 protein: CASSVSYGAGGPHEQFF
J gene: TRBJ2-5; D gene: .; clone size: .; V gene: TRBV7-9; CDR3 DNA: TGTGCCAGCAGCCTTATAGGGGAGACCCAGTACTTC; CDR3 protein: CASSLIGETQYF
J gene: TRBJ1-2; D gene: .; clone size: .; V gene: TRBV6-1; CDR3 DNA: TGTGCCAGCGAGAAAGGGACGGAAAACTATGGCTACACCTTC; CDR3 protein: CASEKGTENYGYTF
J gene: TRBJ2-5; D gene: .; clone size: .; V gene: TRBV29-1; CDR3 DNA: TGCAGCGTTGAAGACGGGGCCCAAGAGACCCAGTACTTC; CDR3 protein: CSVEDGAQETQYF
J gene: TRBJ2-7; D gene: .; clone size: few; V gene: TRBV13; CDR3 DNA: TGTGCCAGCAGCCGAGACTCTTCCTACGAGCAGTACTTC; CDR3 protein: CASSRDSSYEQYF
J gene: TRBJ1-2; D gene: .; clone size: .; V gene: TRBV7-9; CDR3 DNA: TGTGCCAGCAGCTCCCTATTGGGTGGGGGGCAGTCTAACTATGGCTACACCTTC; CDR3 protein: CASSSLLGGGQSNYGYTF
J gene: TRBJ2-3; D gene: TRBD2; clone size: .; V gene: TRBV30; CDR3 DNA: TGTGCCTGGAGTGTAGCGGGGGGCACAGATACGCAGTATTTT; CDR3 protein: CAWSVAGGTDTQYF
J gene: TRBJ1-1; D gene: .; clone size: .; V gene: TRBV5-1; CDR3 DNA: TGCGCCAGCAGCTTGGCACACACTGAAGCTTTCTTT; CDR3 protein: CASSLAHTEAFF
J gene: TRBJ1-5; D gene: .; clone size: .; V gene: TRBV6-5; CDR3 DNA: TGTGCCAGCAGTTACTCGAGGGAAGTGGGCAATCAGCCCCAGCATTTT; CDR3 protein: CASSYSREVGNQPQHF
J gene: TRBJ2-7; D gene: TRBD2; clone size: .; V gene: TRBV7-2; CDR3 DNA: TGTGCCAGCAGCCCCCAGGGATGGGGGGCGGGGGGAAGCGAGCAGTACTTC; CDR3 protein: CASSPQGWGAGGSEQYF
J gene: TRBJ2-5; D gene: TRBD1; clone size: .; V gene: TRBV4-1; CDR3 DNA: TGCGCCAGCAGCCAAGATCCCCCAGGGGGTGGGAAGACCCAGTACTTC; CDR3 protein: CASSQDPPGGGKTQYF
J gene: TRBJ2-7; D gene: TRBD2; clone size: .; V gene: TRBV6-6; CDR3 DNA: TGTGCCAGCAGTAGCGGGAACGAGCAGTACTTC; CDR3 protein: CASSSGNEQYF
J gene: TRBJ1-3; D gene: TRBD1; clone size: .; V gene: TRBV6-5; CDR3 DNA: TGTGCCAGCCATAGGACAGGCCCAGGAAACACCATATATTTT; CDR3 protein: CASHRTGPGNTIYF
J gene: TRBJ2-7; D gene: TRBD2; clone size: .; V gene: TRBV6-5; CDR3 DNA: TGTGCCAGCAGTCGGGGGGGGCCATCCTACGAGCAGTACTTC; CDR3 protein: CASSRGGPSYEQYF
J gene: TRBJ2-5; D gene: .; clone size: .; V gene: TRBV9; CDR3 DNA: TGTGCCAGCAGCGGGCTTGGGACCCAGTACTTC; CDR3 protein: CASSGLGTQYF
J gene: TRBJ2-1; D gene: .; clone size: .; V gene: TRBV4-1; CDR3 DNA: TGCGCCAGCAGCCAAGTCTGGATGTCGTACAATGAGCAGTTCTTC; CDR3 protein: CASSQVWMSYNEQFF
J gene: TRBJ1-2; D gene: TRBD1; clone size: .; V gene: TRBV6-5; CDR3 DNA: TGTGCCAGCACGAAGGACAGGGCGTATACCTATGGCTACACCTTC; CDR3 protein: CASTKDRAYTYGYTF
J gene: TRBJ1-2; D gene: .; clone size: .; V gene: TRBV27; CDR3 DNA: TGTGCCAGCAGTTTAATACCCCCCCCGGAGGGCTATGGCTACACCTTC; CDR3 protein: CASSLIPPPEGYGYTF
J gene: TRBJ1-1; D gene: TRBD1; clone size: .; V gene: TRBV9; CDR3 DNA: TGTGCCAGCAGCGTAGGACAGGGGAACACTGAAGCTTTCTTT; CDR3 protein: CASSVGQGNTEAFF
J gene: TRBJ2-3; D gene: .; clone size: .; V gene: TRBV5-1; CDR3 DNA: TGCGCCAGCAGCTTGCAGGGGGGGGCACCCACAGATACGCAGTATTTT; CDR3 protein: CASSLQGGAPTDTQYF
J gene: TRBJ2-3; D gene: .; clone size: .; V gene: TRBV25-1; CDR3 DNA: TGTGCCAGCAGTGCGTCGGACGCCTGGATCAGCACAGATACGCAGTATTTT; CDR3 protein: CASSASDAWISTDTQYF
J gene: TRBJ2-3; D gene: TRBD2; clone size: .; V gene: TRBV5-4; CDR3 DNA: TGTGCCAGCAGCTTGGGACTAGCGGGAAGAGATACGCAGTATTTT; CDR3 protein: CASSLGLAGRDTQYF
J gene: TRBJ1-1; D gene: .; clone size: .; V gene: TRBV6-6; CDR3 DNA: TGTGCCAGCATTCAGGTCATGAACACTGAAGCTTTCTTT; CDR3 protein: CASIQVMNTEAFF
J gene: TRBJ1-2; D gene: .; clone size: once; V gene: TRBV6-5; CDR3 DNA: TGTGCCAGCAGTTACGACGGGGTGAGCTATGGCTACACCTTC; CDR3 protein: CASSYDGVSYGYTF